Below are 20 T cell receptor beta chains sequenced from a single sample in a study of PD-1 blockade in classical Hodgkin lymphoma. The assay was immunoSEQ multiplex PCR, and TCRdb's table has in-frame clones only and misses some. The sample has approximately 43,000 clones; approximately 86% are singletons. Following autologous stem cell transplantation, relapse occurred in every patient, and exposure to brentuximab vedotin varied. Sequences were derived from peripheral blood mononuclear cells (PBMCs), sampled before the second cycle of nivolumab. The receptors were sampled from a human donor with classical Hodgkin lymphoma.

This clone was counted only a few times. V and J are TRBV6-5 and TRBJ2-7; D possibly corresponds to TRBD1 (6 bases). Germline V gives CDR1 MNHEY, CDR2 SVGAGI. The CDR3 spans 13 residues. V was pared by 4 bases and J by 3 bases, with 10 bases between. This CDR3 reads CASSLNRDYEQYF. The DNA of the CDR3 is TGTGCCAGCAGTTTGAACAGGGACTACGAGCAGTACTTC.

V is TRBV11-2 and J is TRBJ1-2; the match to TRBD1 covers 10 bases. The V segment lost 1 base and the J segment 1 base; nucleotides outside the gene matches: 3. The length of the CDR3 is 16 residues. The germline V gene has CDR1 SGHAT and CDR2 FQNNGV. CDR3 in DNA: TGTGCCAGCAGCTTAGCCGGGACAGGGGTTAACTATGGCTACACCTTC. Translation gives CASSLAGTGVNYGYTF. Based on the CDR3 plus reference TRBV11-2 and TRBJ1-2, the full variable domain is EAGVAQSPRYKIIEKRQSVAFWCNPISGHATLYWYQQILGQGPKLLIQFQNNGVVDDSQLPKDRFSAERLKGVDSTLKIQPAKLEDSAVYLCASSLAGTGVNYGYTFGSGTRLTVV.

The J gene is TRBJ1-5, the V gene TRBV27; 12 nucleotides align to TRBD1. CDR1 and CDR2 from the germline V gene are MNHEY and SMNVEV (reference sequence). The CDR3 sequence is 17 residues long. The V and J ends lost 3 bases and 7 bases, in that order; junction bases with no gene match: 10. This CDR3 reads CASSFTGTGGAWQPQHF. The CDR3 bases are TGTGCCAGCAGTTTTACGGGGACAGGGGGCGCTTGGCAGCCCCAGCATTTT.

This chain connects TRBV27 to TRBJ2-7, with TRBD2 matching 7 bases. Trimming at V came to 4 bases and at J to 0 bases, leaving 3 bases not matched to a gene. Germline values: CDR1 MNHEY, CDR2 SMNVEV (reference sequence). The CDR3 is 14 residues long. The CDR3 sequence: CASSWGGNSYEQYF. In nucleotides, the CDR3 is TGTGCCAGCAGTTGGGGGGGGAACTCCTACGAGCAGTACTTC.

The V gene is TRBV27, the J gene TRBJ1-5, with 8 bases fitting TRBD1. The ends lost 5 bases at V and 1 base at J; junction bases unmatched: 7. CDR1 is MNHEY and CDR2 is SMNVEV in the germline V gene (reference sequence). The CDR3 length is 16 residues. The CDR3 loop reads CASSRHTGGSNQPQHF. Written as DNA, the CDR3 is TGTGCCAGCAGTCGCCATACAGGGGGAAGCAATCAGCCCCAGCATTTT.

In regard to this clone: In the same sample, other DNA sequences code for this CDR3. The genes are TRBV5-6 and TRBJ1-4, with D possibly being TRBD1 (5 bases). V was trimmed by 0 bases and J by 5 bases, leaving 5 bases between them. This CDR3 spans 13 amino acids. Germline V gene data show CDR1 as SGHDT and CDR2 as YYEEEE. CDR3 in DNA: TGTGCCAGCAGCTTGGGGGGGAATGAAAAACTGTTTTTT. This codes for CASSLGGNEKLFF.

The V and J genes are TRBV7-9 and TRBJ1-4; 8 positions match TRBD1. In germline, CDR1 is SEHNR, CDR2 FQNEAQ (reference sequence). V dropped 6 bases and J dropped 1; count of bases not matched to a gene: 10. The CDR3 consists of 17 residues. CDR3 in amino acids: CASSSGQGGVTNEKLFF. The DNA for the CDR3 is TGTGCCAGCAGTTCCGGACAGGGTGGTGTAACTAATGAAAAACTGTTTTTT.

V usage is TRBV28 and J usage is TRBJ2-5; D is ambiguous. Per germline, CDR1 MDHEN and CDR2 SYDVKM. The CDR3 is made up of 13 amino acids. Trimming left V 5 bases short and J 4 bases short, with 11 bases between. DNA of the CDR3: TGTGCCAGCAGTCCCCCCCCGGGAGAGACCCAGTACTTC. It encodes CASSPPPGETQYF.

V gene TRBV27 combines with J gene TRBJ1-2, with TRBD1 as a possible D gene (6 bases). The V and J ends lost 6 bases and 4 bases respectively, with 18 bases between them. Germline lookup yields CDR1 MNHEY and CDR2 SMNVEV (reference sequence). This CDR3 is built from 15 residues. CDR3 DNA: TGTGCCAGCAGCCGTACAGGGCCCCTAGGCTATGGCTACACCTTC. Residues: CASSRTGPLGYGYTF.

In this sample, this clone turned up a few times. This rearrangement joins TRBV5-4 to TRBJ2-3, with D unclear. There are 16 residues in the CDR3. With 4 bases removed from V and 2 bases from J, the gap between germline ends came to 17 bases. CDR1 SGHNT and CDR2 YYREEE come from the germline V gene (reference sequence). The CDR3 bases are TGTGCCAGCAGCGGCGGTGTTAACCGCCTCACAGATACGCAGTATTTT. Translating gives CASSGGVNRLTDTQYF.

The chain carries TRBV28 and TRBJ2-7; D is undetermined. The V gene's germline CDR1 is MDHEN and CDR2 SYDVKM. Trimming took 2 bases from V and 2 from J, leaving 7 bases between them. The CDR3 spans 13 residues. CDR3 bases: TGTGCCAGCAGTTTAGGCTATGCCTACGAGCAGTACTTC. It yields the protein CASSLGYAYEQYF. Filled out from reference TRBV28 and TRBJ2-7, the complete variable domain reads DVKVTQSSRYLVKRTGEKVFLECVQDMDHENMFWYRQDPGLGLRLIYFSYDVKMKEKGDIPEGYSVSREKKERFSLILESASTNQTSMYLCASSLGYAYEQYFGPGTRLTVT.

This clone was recorded once. This chain joins TRBV7-2 and TRBJ2-7, with TRBD2 matching over 9 bases. Germline CDR1 reads SGHTA; CDR2 reads FQGNSA. The length of the CDR3 is 14 residues. The junction had 3 bases not matched to a gene; V was cut back by 6 bases and J by 0 bases. CDR3 sequence reads: CASRREGSSYEQYF. CDR3 nucleotide sequence: TGTGCCAGCAGGCGGGAGGGAAGCTCCTACGAGCAGTACTTC.

The chain combines TRBV10-3 with TRBJ2-7; TRBD1 agrees at 7 bases. The germline V gene encodes CDR1 ENHRY and CDR2 SYGVKD. The V and J ends lost 11 bases and 2 bases, in that order; junction bases with no gene match: 6. The CDR3 sequence is 12 residues long. This chain's CDR3 is CAVRQGAYEQYF. The DNA for the CDR3 is TGTGCCGTAAGACAGGGAGCCTACGAGCAGTACTTC.

The chain is built from TRBV27 and TRBJ1-4, with TRBD1 as a possible D gene (5 bases). The CDR3 extends over 17 amino acids. CDR1 is MNHEY and CDR2 is SMNVEV in the germline V gene (reference sequence). Trimming left V 3 bases short and J 0 bases short, with 14 bases between. CDR3 residues: CASSFTGVRTTNEKLFF. DNA for the CDR3: TGTGCCAGCAGTTTTACAGGTGTTCGTACAACTAATGAAAAACTGTTTTTT.

The chain employs TRBV5-1 and TRBJ2-3; TRBD1 aligns across 8 bases. The V segment lost 5 bases and the J segment 2 bases; nucleotides outside the gene matches: 4. Germline V gene data show CDR1 as SGHRS and CDR2 as YFSETQ. This CDR3 comprises 14 residues. This CDR3 reads CASSGDRNTDTQYF. DNA of the CDR3: TGCGCCAGCAGTGGGGACAGGAACACAGATACGCAGTATTTT.

The CDR3 sequence: CASSEGGGYEQYF. The CDR3, as DNA: TGCGCCAGCAGTGAGGGCGGGGGCTACGAGCAGTACTTC. The chain recombines TRBV10-2 with TRBJ2-7; 7 nucleotides agree with TRBD2. This CDR3 comprises 13 residues. V gave up 2 bases and J gave up 3 bases; unmatched junction bases: 1. Germline CDR1 reads WSHSY; CDR2 reads SAAADI.

This rearrangement joins TRBV28 to TRBJ1-2; 8 bases map to TRBD1. V trimming: 7 bases; J trimming: 8 bases; junction bases outside the gene matches: 15. Per germline, CDR1 MDHEN and CDR2 SYDVKM. This CDR3 spans 15 amino acids. DNA for the CDR3: TGTGCCAGCACCATACTCCGACGACAGGGGTCAGGCTACACCTTC. Its protein is CASTILRRQGSGYTF.

The genes are TRBV29-1 and TRBJ2-7, with 7 bases lining up with TRBD1. CDR1 is SQVTM, CDR2 ANQGSEA, per germline. This CDR3 has 14 amino acids. Trimming at V came to 6 bases and at J to 0 bases, leaving 8 bases not matched to a gene. The CDR3, as DNA: TGCAGCGTCATTAGACAGGGCAGCTCCTACGAGCAGTACTTC. It encodes CSVIRQGSSYEQYF.

The V call is TRBV6-1, the J call TRBJ2-1; 9 nucleotides align to TRBD2. The CDR3 runs to 19 residues. Trimming removed 3 bases from V and 4 bases from J; junction bases left unmatched: 16. CDR1 MNHNS and CDR2 SASEGT come from the germline V gene. CDR3 protein: CASSDRPGVGAGGYNEQFF. CDR3 sequence (DNA): TGTGCCAGCAGTGACCGCCCTGGGGTTGGAGCGGGGGGATACAATGAGCAGTTCTTC.

The chain joins TRBV7-8 to TRBJ1-1, with unresolved D. Per germline, CDR1 SGHVS and CDR2 FQNEAQ. The CDR3 totals 13 residues. Trimming stripped 6 bases from V and 1 base from J, with 9 bases between. CDR3: CASRGGRNTEAFF. In nucleotides, the CDR3 is TGTGCCAGCAGGGGAGGCAGGAACACTGAAGCTTTCTTT.